These 21 T cell receptor beta chains were sequenced from one sample in a study of beta chain features in type 1 diabetes. Every bit of the isolated RNA underwent reverse transcription, so sequencing read expressed TCRB transcripts. The data were produced by immunoSEQ multiplex PCR, yet TCRdb's version contains in-frame clones alone and is incomplete. Of 600,000 to 650,000 clones listed, roughly 15% are singletons. Input material: naive CD4+ T cells from blood. The receptors shown here come from a man between 18 and 29 years old in good health.

This chain connects TRBV30 to TRBJ1-5, with a weak D call TRBD1 (5 bases). The germline V and J ends were trimmed by 3 bases and 4 bases, with 22 bases remaining between them. CDR1 and CDR2 (germline): GTSNPN, SVGIG (reference sequence). The CDR3 consists of 17 residues. CDR3 protein: CAWSRQMGPGRNQPQHF. Here the CDR3 DNA reads TGTGCCTGGAGCCGGCAGATGGGACCGGGACGAAATCAGCCCCAGCATTTT.

This clone was seen only a few times. The chain joins TRBV28 to TRBJ2-7; D possibly uses TRBD1 or TRBD2 (5 bases each). Germline V gene sequence: CDR1 MDHEN, CDR2 SYDVKM. The CDR3 sequence is 16 residues long. Trimming removed 1 base from V and 4 bases from J, with 17 bases in between. The DNA of the CDR3 is TGTGCCAGCAGTTTATCGGGGCGCCCTCTCACTTACGAGCAGTACTTC. Protein: CASSLSGRPLTYEQYF.

This chain connects TRBV19 to TRBJ2-7; D is unresolved. The CDR3 covers 14 residues. Trimming left V 4 bases short and J 1 base short, with 11 bases between. The germline CDR1 and CDR2 sequences are LNHDA and SQIVND (reference sequence). The CDR3 nucleotides are TGTGCCAGTAGTAGCAGGAGCCTATCCTACGAGCAGTACTTC. It specifies CASSSRSLSYEQYF.

This clone was picked up a small number of times. The genes are TRBV10-3 and TRBJ2-1; D possibly matches TRBD1 or TRBD2 (6 bases each). Germline CDR1 ENHRY, CDR2 SYGVKD. This CDR3 comprises 19 residues. The V end was cut by 0 bases, the J end by 0 bases, with 18 bases between. The CDR3 reads CAISESKGGGETSYNEQFF. The CDR3 DNA is TGTGCCATCAGTGAGTCGAAGGGGGGAGGCGAGACCTCCTACAATGAGCAGTTCTTC.

The chain has TRBV6-6 and TRBJ1-6; 9 nucleotides agree with TRBD1. Germline V gene data show CDR1 as MNHNY and CDR2 as SVGAGI (reference sequence). CDR3 length: 14 amino acids. The ends lost 4 bases at V and 6 bases at J; junction bases unmatched: 1. The CDR3 region is CASSWDRVNSPLHF. CDR3 coding DNA: TGTGCCAGCAGTTGGGACAGGGTTAATTCACCCCTCCACTTT.

This clone was detected a few times. This chain uses TRBV4-1 with TRBJ2-3; D is unresolved. With 3 bases removed from V and 5 bases from J, the gap between germline ends came to 6 bases. The CDR3 consists of 12 residues. Germline lookup yields CDR1 MGHRA and CDR2 YSYEKL. Here the CDR3 DNA reads TGCGCCAGCAGCCACCCTCGAGATACGCAGTATTTT. Protein sequence: CASSHPRDTQYF.

The sample holds a few counts of this clone. The V call is TRBV2, the J call TRBJ2-7; D is ambiguous. Germline lookup yields CDR1 SNHLY and CDR2 FYNNEI. The V end lost 2 bases, the J end lost 4 bases, and 9 bases lay between the germline ends. The CDR3 is 13 residues long. CDR3 sequence (DNA): TGTGCCAGCAGTGAACCCCCATATTACGAGCAGTACTTC. It encodes CASSEPPYYEQYF. The full variable domain, its missing parts supplied by reference TRBV2 and TRBJ2-7, is EPEVTQTPSHQVTQMGQEVILRCVPISNHLYFYWYRQILGQKVEFLVSFYNNEISEKSEIFDDQFSVERPDGSNFTLKIRSTKLEDSAMYFCASSEPPYYEQYFGPGTRLTVT.

CDR3 in amino acids: CASPGQTRGNGYTF. The CDR3 region has the DNA TGTGCCTCACCGGGACAGACACGAGGGAATGGCTACACCTTC. V gene TRBV30 combines with J gene TRBJ1-2; 7 bases match TRBD1. The CDR3 is made up of 14 amino acids. CDR1 is GTSNPN, CDR2 SVGIG, per germline (reference sequence). V gave up 7 bases and J gave up 6 bases; unmatched junction bases: 14.

The rearrangement uses TRBV6-5 and TRBJ1-5; D gene uncertain. The CDR3 totals 13 residues. Germline V gene sequence: CDR1 MNHEY, CDR2 SVGAGI. The germline V and J ends were trimmed by 4 bases and 4 bases, with 8 bases remaining between them. CDR3: CASSFRENQPQHF. The CDR3 DNA reads TGTGCCAGCAGTTTCCGAGAAAATCAGCCCCAGCATTTT.

This clone was detected only a few times. The chain joins TRBV18 to TRBJ2-3, with D unresolved. This CDR3 has 15 amino acids. Germline V gives CDR1 KGHSH, CDR2 LQKENI. The V end lost 1 base, the J end lost 2 bases, and 10 bases lay between the germline ends. CDR3 bases: TGTGCCAGCTCACCACAACGTCTGCCCACAGATACGCAGTATTTT. Translation gives CASSPQRLPTDTQYF.

The V gene is TRBV5-1, the J gene TRBJ2-1; 7 bases fit TRBD1. With V trimmed by 0 bases and J by 0 bases, 9 bases remained unmatched. The CDR3 has 18 amino acids. Per germline, CDR1 SGHRS and CDR2 YFSETQ. The CDR3 reads CASSLAYRDRSSYNEQFF. CDR3 nucleotides: TGCGCCAGCAGCTTGGCCTACAGGGACAGAAGCTCCTACAATGAGCAGTTCTTC.

This clone has just a few counts. This rearrangement joins TRBV18 to TRBJ2-5, with 8 nucleotides matching TRBD2. Germline V gene sequence: CDR1 KGHSH, CDR2 LQKENI. The CDR3 sequence is 14 residues long. Losses at the gene ends were 5 bases for V and 1 base for J; bases not matched to a gene: 3. CDR3 nucleotides: TGTGCCAGCTCATTAGCGGGAAGCCAAGAGACCCAGTACTTC. It specifies CASSLAGSQETQYF.

This chain links TRBV2 with TRBJ1-2; TRBD1 matches at 7 bases. From germline, CDR1 is SNHLY and CDR2 FYNNEI. Unmatched junction bases numbered 11, after V lost 2 bases and J lost 5 bases. There are 16 residues in the CDR3. For the CDR3, the DNA is TGTGCCAGCAGTGAAAAGACGGCAGGGGGACGGTATGGCTACACCTTC. It is translated as CASSEKTAGGRYGYTF.

The V gene is TRBV7-2, the J gene TRBJ2-7, with a tentative D call TRBD1 (6 bases). Germline V CDR1 and CDR2: SGHTA, FQGNSA. The CDR3 is 14 amino acids. Trimming took 4 bases from V and 6 from J, leaving 16 bases between them. The CDR3 DNA follows: TGTGCCAGCAGCTCTTCCGGGACATTTCGCGAGCAGTACTTC. Its protein product is CASSSSGTFREQYF.

The rearrangement uses TRBV19 and TRBJ2-1; possibly TRBD2 for D (7 bases). The CDR3 consists of 14 residues. V lost 7 bases and J lost 6, with 16 bases in between. Germline V gene lookup returns CDR1 LNHDA and CDR2 SQIVND (reference sequence). CDR3 coding DNA: TGTGCCAGTAAACGGGGGGCCCCCACCAATGAGCAGTTCTTC. Protein sequence: CASKRGAPTNEQFF. Based on the CDR3 plus reference TRBV19 and TRBJ2-1, the full variable domain is DGGITQSPKYLFRKEGQNVTLSCEQNLNHDAMYWYRQDPGQGLRLIYYSQIVNDFQKGDIAEGYSVSREKKESFPLTVTSAQKNPTAFYLCASKRGAPTNEQFFGPGTRLTVL.

V usage is TRBV2 and J usage is TRBJ2-7, with TRBD1 matching over 8 bases. The CDR3 totals 15 residues. Germline lookup yields CDR1 SNHLY and CDR2 FYNNEI. Trimming cost V 7 bases and J 2 bases; bases outside gene matches: 10. The CDR3 region has the DNA TGTGCCAGCATCGCTCCCCCGGGACAGGCCTACGAGCAGTACTTC. Translating gives CASIAPPGQAYEQYF.

In this sample, this clone turned up a few times. The chain recombines TRBV6-5 with TRBJ2-7, with D tentatively TRBD1 (5 bases). The germline V gene has CDR1 MNHEY and CDR2 SVGAGI. V lost 7 bases and J lost 5, with 18 bases in between. The CDR3 sequence is 14 residues long. As DNA, the CDR3 is TGTGCCAGCACCTCTCCAGGGTATTCCAACGAGCAGTACTTC. The encoded protein is CASTSPGYSNEQYF.

This clone has a handful of counts. The chain combines TRBV14 with TRBJ2-7, with a tentative D call TRBD1 (6 bases). Trimming removed 1 base at V and 0 bases at J, with 10 bases between. The germline V gene encodes CDR1 SGHDN and CDR2 FVKESK. The CDR3 runs 15 residues. This CDR3 reads CASSQGRGRSYEQYF. The CDR3 region has the DNA TGTGCCAGCAGCCAAGGCAGGGGACGCTCCTACGAGCAGTACTTC.

This chain joins TRBV9 and TRBJ2-7; 9 bases agree with TRBD1. CDR1 SGDLS and CDR2 YYNGEE come from the germline V gene. This CDR3 comprises 14 residues. J lost 5 bases, V lost 3 bases, and 6 bases had no gene match. The CDR3 sequence: CASSGRDRVHEQYF. The CDR3 DNA follows: TGTGCCAGCAGCGGACGGGACAGGGTGCACGAGCAGTACTTC.

This clone was seen a few times. The CDR3 spells CASSKAQGGLFTEAFF. The CDR3 DNA follows: TGTGCCAGCAGCAAAGCGCAAGGAGGGTTGTTCACTGAAGCTTTCTTT. The J gene is TRBJ1-1, the V gene TRBV21-1. TRBV21-1 is reported as a pseudogene. The CDR3 spans 16 residues.

The V gene is TRBV6-5, the J gene TRBJ2-1; tentatively, D is TRBD2 (5 bases). Germline values: CDR1 MNHEY, CDR2 SVGAGI. CDR3 length: 12 residues. V dropped 7 bases and J dropped 5 bases, with 9 bases sitting between them. CDR3 protein: CASTERNNEQFF. As DNA, the CDR3 is TGTGCCAGCACCGAGCGGAACAATGAGCAGTTCTTC.